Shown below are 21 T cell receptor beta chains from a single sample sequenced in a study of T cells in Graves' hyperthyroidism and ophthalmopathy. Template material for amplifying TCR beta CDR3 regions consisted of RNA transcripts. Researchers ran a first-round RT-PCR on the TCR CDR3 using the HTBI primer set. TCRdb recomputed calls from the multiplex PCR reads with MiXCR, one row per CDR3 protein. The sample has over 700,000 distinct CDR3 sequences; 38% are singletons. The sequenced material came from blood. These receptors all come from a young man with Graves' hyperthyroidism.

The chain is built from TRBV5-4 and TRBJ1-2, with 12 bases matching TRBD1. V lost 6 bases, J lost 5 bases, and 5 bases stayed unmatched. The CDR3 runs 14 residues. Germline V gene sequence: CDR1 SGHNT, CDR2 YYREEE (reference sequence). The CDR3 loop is CASKPGQGAYGYTF. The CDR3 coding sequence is TGTGCCAGCAAACCGGGACAGGGGGCTTATGGCTACACCTTC. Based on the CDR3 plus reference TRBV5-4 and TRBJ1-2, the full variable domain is ETGVTQSPTHLIKTRGQQVTLRCSSQSGHNTVSWYQQALGQGPQFIFQYYREEENGRGNFPPRFSGLQFPNYSSELNVNALELDDSALYLCASKPGQGAYGYTFGSGTRLTVV.

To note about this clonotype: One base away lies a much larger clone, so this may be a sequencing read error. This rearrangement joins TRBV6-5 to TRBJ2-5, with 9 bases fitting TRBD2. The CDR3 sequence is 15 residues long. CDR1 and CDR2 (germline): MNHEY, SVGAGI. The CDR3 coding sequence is TGTACCAGCAGTTACGGGACTAGCTTCGGGGAGACCCAGTACTTC. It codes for CTSSYGTSFGETQYF.

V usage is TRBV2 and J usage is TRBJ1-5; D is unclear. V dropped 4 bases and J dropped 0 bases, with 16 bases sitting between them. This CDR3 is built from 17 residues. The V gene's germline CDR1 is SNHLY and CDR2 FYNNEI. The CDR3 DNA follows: TGTGCCAGCAGTGGACGGCGAGAGGGTTATAGCAATCAGCCCCAGCATTTT. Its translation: CASSGRREGYSNQPQHF.

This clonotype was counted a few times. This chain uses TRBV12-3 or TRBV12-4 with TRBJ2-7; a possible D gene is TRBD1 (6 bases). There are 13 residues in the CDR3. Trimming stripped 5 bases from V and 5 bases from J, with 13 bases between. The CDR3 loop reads CASSKNRVHEQYF. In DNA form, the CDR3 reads TGTGCCAGCAGTAAAAACAGGGTCCACGAGCAGTACTTC.

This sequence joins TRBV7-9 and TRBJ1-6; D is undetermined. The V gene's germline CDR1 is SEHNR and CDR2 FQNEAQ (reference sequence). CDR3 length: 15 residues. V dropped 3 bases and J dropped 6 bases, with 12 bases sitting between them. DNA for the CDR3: TGTGCCAGCAGCTTCAACGCAGGCATTAATTCACCCCTCCACTTT. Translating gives CASSFNAGINSPLHF.

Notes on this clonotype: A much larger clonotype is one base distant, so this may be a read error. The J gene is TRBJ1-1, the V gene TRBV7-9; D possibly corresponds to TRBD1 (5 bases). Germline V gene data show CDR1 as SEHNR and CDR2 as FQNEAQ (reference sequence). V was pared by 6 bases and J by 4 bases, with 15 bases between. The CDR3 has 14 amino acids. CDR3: CASSDGGWSTEAFF. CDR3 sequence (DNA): TGTGCCAGCAGTGACGGGGGATGGAGCACTGAAGCTTTCTTT.

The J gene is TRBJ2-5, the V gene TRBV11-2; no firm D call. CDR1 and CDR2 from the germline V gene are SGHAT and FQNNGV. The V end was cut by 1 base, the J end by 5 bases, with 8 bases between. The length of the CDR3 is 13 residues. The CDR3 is CASSLGRSETQYF. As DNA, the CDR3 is TGTGCCAGCAGCTTAGGCCGGAGCGAGACCCAGTACTTC. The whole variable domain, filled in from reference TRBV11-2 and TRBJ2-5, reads EAGVAQSPRYKIIEKRQSVAFWCNPISGHATLYWYQQILGQGPKLLIQFQNNGVVDDSQLPKDRFSAERLKGVDSTLKIQPAKLEDSAVYLCASSLGRSETQYFGPGTRLLVL.

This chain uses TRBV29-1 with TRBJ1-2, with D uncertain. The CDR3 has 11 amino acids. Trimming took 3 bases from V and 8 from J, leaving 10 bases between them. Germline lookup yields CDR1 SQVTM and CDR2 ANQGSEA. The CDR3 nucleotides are TGCAGCGTTGAGATTGCGGCCGGCTACACCTTC. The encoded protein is CSVEIAAGYTF.

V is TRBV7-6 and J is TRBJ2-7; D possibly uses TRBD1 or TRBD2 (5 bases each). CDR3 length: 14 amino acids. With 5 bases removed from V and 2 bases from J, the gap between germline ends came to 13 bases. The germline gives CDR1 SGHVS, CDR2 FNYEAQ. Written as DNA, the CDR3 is TGTGCCAGCAGCATCCCAAGGGGACCCTACGAGCAGTACTTC. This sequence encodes CASSIPRGPYEQYF.

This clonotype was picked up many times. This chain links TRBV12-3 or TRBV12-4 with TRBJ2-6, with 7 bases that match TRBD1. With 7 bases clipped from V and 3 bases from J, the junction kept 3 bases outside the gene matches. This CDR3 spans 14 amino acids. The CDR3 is CASNAGGGANVLTF. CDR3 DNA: TGTGCCAGCAATGCAGGGGGTGGGGCCAACGTCCTGACTTTC.

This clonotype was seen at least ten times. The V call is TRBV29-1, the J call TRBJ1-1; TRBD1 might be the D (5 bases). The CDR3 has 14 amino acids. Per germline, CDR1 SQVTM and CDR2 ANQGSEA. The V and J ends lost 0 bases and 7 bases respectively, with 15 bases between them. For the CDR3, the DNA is TGCAGCGTTGAAGATCGGACAAACCCCAGTGAAGCTTTCTTT. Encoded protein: CSVEDRTNPSEAFF.

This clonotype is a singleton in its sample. This CDR3 is CASSQAVIGASGGSYEQYF. The CDR3 nucleotides are TGCGCCAGCAGCCAAGCGGTAATCGGGGCTAGCGGGGGCTCCTACGAGCAGTACTTC. The chain joins TRBV5-1 to TRBJ2-7, with 10 bases matching TRBD2. CDR1 is SGHRS, CDR2 YFSETQ, per germline. The CDR3 contains 19 residues. V shed 4 bases, J shed 0 bases, and the junction held 16 bases outside the gene matches.

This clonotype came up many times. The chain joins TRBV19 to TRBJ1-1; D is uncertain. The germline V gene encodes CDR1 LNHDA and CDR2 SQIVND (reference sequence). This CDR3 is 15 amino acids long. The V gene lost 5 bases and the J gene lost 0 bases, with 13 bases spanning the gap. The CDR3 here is CASSSRPTLNTEAFF. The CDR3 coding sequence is TGTGCCAGTAGTTCAAGACCGACTCTGAACACTGAAGCTTTCTTT.

CDR3 region: CASSLVFGWETQYF. The CDR3 DNA reads as TGTGCCAGCAGCTTAGTATTCGGTTGGGAGACCCAGTACTTC. The chain has TRBV7-8 and TRBJ2-5; D unresolved. The CDR3 contains 14 residues. V was clipped by 1 base and J by 5 bases, with 11 bases between them. The germline V gene encodes CDR1 SGHVS and CDR2 FQNEAQ.

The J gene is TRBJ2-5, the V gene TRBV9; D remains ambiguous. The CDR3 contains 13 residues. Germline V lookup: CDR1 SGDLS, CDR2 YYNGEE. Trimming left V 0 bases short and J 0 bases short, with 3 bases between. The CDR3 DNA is TGTGCCAGCAGCGTAGAGAACCAAGAGACCCAGTACTTC. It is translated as CASSVENQETQYF.

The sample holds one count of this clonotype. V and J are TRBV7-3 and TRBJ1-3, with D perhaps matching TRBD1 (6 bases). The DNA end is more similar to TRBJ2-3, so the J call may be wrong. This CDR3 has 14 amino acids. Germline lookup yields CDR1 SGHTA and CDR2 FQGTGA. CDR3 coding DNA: TGTGCCAGCAGCTTAGACAGGACGGCAGATACGCAGTATTTT. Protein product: CASSLDRTADTQYF.

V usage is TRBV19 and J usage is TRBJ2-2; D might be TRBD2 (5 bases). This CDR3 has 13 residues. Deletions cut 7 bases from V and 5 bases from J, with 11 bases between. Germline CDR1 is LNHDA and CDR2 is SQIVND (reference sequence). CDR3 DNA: TGTGCCAGTACACTAGGGCATACCGGGGAGCTGTTTTTT. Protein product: CASTLGHTGELFF.

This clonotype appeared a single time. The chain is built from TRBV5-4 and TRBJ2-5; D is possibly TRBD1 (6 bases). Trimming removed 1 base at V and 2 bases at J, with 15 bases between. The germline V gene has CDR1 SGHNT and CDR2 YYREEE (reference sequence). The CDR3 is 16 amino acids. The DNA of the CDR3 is TGTGCCAGCAGCTTGTTCAGGGGAACTAAACAAGAGACCCAGTACTTC. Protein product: CASSLFRGTKQETQYF.

The CDR3, as DNA: TGCGCCAGCAGCCAAGACCCTACAGGGGGAGAAGAGACCCAGTACTTC. Protein sequence: CASSQDPTGGEETQYF. The chain uses TRBV4-3 and TRBJ2-5, with 8 bases lining up with TRBD1. V trimming: 0 bases; J trimming: 3 bases; junction bases outside the gene matches: 6. The CDR3 loop spans 16 amino acids. CDR1 is LGHNA, CDR2 YSLEER, per germline.

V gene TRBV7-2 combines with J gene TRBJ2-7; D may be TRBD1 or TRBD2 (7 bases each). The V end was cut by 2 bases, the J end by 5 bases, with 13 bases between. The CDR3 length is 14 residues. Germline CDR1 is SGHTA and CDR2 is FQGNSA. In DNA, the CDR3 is TGTGCCAGCAGCTTACAGGGGGGGACCCACGAGCAGTACTTC. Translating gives CASSLQGGTHEQYF.

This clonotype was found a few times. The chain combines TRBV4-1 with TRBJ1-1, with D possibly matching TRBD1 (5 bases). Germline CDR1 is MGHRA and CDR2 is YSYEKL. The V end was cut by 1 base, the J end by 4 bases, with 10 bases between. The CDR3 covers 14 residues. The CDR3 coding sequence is TGCGCCAGCAGCCAAGGGGGCGCGAGCACTGAAGCTTTCTTT. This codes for CASSQGGASTEAFF.